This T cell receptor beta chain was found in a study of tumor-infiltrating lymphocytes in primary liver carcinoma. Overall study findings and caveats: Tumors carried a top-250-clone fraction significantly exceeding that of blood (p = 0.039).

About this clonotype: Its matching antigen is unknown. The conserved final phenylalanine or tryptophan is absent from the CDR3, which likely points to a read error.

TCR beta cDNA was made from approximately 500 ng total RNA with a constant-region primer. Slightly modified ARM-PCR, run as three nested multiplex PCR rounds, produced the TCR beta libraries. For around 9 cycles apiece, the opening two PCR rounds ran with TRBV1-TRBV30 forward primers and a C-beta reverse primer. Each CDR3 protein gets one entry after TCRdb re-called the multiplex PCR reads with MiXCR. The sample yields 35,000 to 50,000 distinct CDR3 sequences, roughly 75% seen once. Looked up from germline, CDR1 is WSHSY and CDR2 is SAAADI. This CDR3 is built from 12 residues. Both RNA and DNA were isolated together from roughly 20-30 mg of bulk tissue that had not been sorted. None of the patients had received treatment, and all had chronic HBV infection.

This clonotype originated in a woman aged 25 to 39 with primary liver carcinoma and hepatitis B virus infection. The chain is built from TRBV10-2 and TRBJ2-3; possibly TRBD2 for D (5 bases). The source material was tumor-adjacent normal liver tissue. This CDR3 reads CASTAGTDTQYL. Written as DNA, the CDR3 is TGCGCCAGCACTGCGGGCACAGATACACAGTATTTA.